This passage covers 23 T cell receptor beta chains from one sample sequenced in a study of cytomegalovirus exposure and HLA in healthy donors. With 60 Vbeta and 13 Jbeta primers, the PCR was carried out. The assay was immunoSEQ multiplex PCR, and TCRdb's table has in-frame clones only and misses some. The sample lists tens of thousands of clones; 50% to 80% were seen once. What was sequenced was PBMCs. The receptor source for this set is a man aged 40-50 years in good health and CMV-seropositive.

The genes are TRBV5-1 and TRBJ2-1, with TRBD2 identical over 9 bases. The CDR3 covers 16 residues. CDR1 SGHRS and CDR2 YFSETQ come from the germline V gene. Trimming removed 0 bases from V and 3 bases from J; junction bases left unmatched: 4. CDR3 nucleotide sequence: TGCGCCAGCAGCTTGGTTAGCGGGGGACTCTACAATGAGCAGTTCTTC. Amino acids: CASSLVSGGLYNEQFF.

The rearrangement uses TRBV27 and TRBJ2-6, with a possible D match to TRBD1 (5 bases). This CDR3 comprises 16 residues. The ends were cut back, 5 bases at V and 3 bases at J, with 14 bases in the middle. The germline gives CDR1 MNHEY, CDR2 SMNVEV (reference sequence). The CDR3 DNA reads as TGTGCCAGCAGTCCACAGGATCGGATTGGGGCCAACGTCCTGACTTTC. Encoded protein: CASSPQDRIGANVLTF.

The rearrangement uses TRBV5-1 and TRBJ1-2; D not resolved. The ends were cut back, 0 bases at V and 4 bases at J, with 13 bases in the middle. The length of the CDR3 is 15 residues. Germline V lookup: CDR1 SGHRS, CDR2 YFSETQ. This CDR3 is CASSLEGSGGYGYTF. CDR3 nucleotide sequence: TGCGCCAGCAGCTTGGAAGGCTCCGGCGGCTATGGCTACACCTTC.

This clone was seen a handful of times. The chain joins TRBV7-9 to TRBJ1-2, with D hard to call. Germline loops: CDR1 SEHNR, CDR2 FQNEAQ (reference sequence). Between the trimmed V and J ends, which lost 5 bases and 0 bases, there was a span of 19 bases. CDR3 length: 17 residues. For the CDR3, the DNA is TGTGCCAGCAGCCTACCTGGTCTAGACGGCCCTAACTATGGCTACACCTTC. This encodes CASSLPGLDGPNYGYTF. Full variable domain (remainder filled in from reference TRBV7-9 and TRBJ1-2): DTGVSQNPRHKITKRGQNVTFRCDPISEHNRLYWYRQTLGQGPEFLTYFQNEAQLEKSRLLSDRFSAERPKGSFSTLEIQRTEQGDSAMYLCASSLPGLDGPNYGYTFGSGTRLTVV.

The chain is built from TRBV20-1 and TRBJ1-2; possibly TRBD1 for D (6 bases). The CDR3 length is 8 residues. V lost 4 bases and J 14 bases, leaving 8 bases between the germline ends. CDR1 and CDR2 (germline): DFQATT, SNEGSKA (reference sequence). The CDR3 DNA is TGCAGTGCTACCCAGGGGACCTTC. Amino acid sequence: CSATQGTF.

V usage is TRBV18 and J usage is TRBJ1-1, with TRBD1 matching over 7 bases. CDR3 length: 17 residues. The V segment lost 0 bases and the J segment 2 bases; nucleotides outside the gene matches: 9. In germline, CDR1 is KGHSH, CDR2 LQKENI. CDR3 in amino acids: CASSPPDRATTNTEAFF. In DNA form, the CDR3 reads TGTGCCAGCTCACCACCCGACAGGGCTACGACTAACACTGAAGCTTTCTTT.

This clone was observed a handful of times. The V gene is TRBV5-6, the J gene TRBJ2-7, with D possibly TRBD2 on 6 matching bases. This CDR3 comprises 17 residues. V was cut by 1 base and J by 0 bases, with 17 bases left in between. Germline V gives CDR1 SGHDT, CDR2 YYEEEE. The DNA for the CDR3 is TGTGCCAGCAGCTTGTGGGGCCCCGTGGACTACTCCTACGAGCAGTACTTC. Translated: CASSLWGPVDYSYEQYF.

This chain links TRBV1 with TRBJ1-5; the listed D gene, TRBD1, was not tested against the DNA. TRBV1 is reported as a pseudogene. The CDR3 totals 17 residues. As DNA, the CDR3 is TGCACCAGCATGGGGTTCCGGGACAGGGGCCACAGGGAGCCCCAGCATTTT. This encodes CTSMGFRDRGHREPQHF.

The rearrangement joins TRBV5-6 to TRBJ2-5; no definite D call. The end of the DNA aligns better with TRBJ2-7, so the J call may be wrong. Germline CDR1 is SGHDT and CDR2 is YYEEEE. This CDR3 is 14 amino acids long. In DNA form, the CDR3 reads TGTGCCAGCAGCTTGTCAGGTGGAAGCTACGAGCAGTACTTC. As protein: CASSLSGGSYEQYF.

On this clone itself: Different DNA sequences within this sample yield the same CDR3. This chain connects TRBV7-6 to TRBJ2-3; TRBD2 aligns across 7 bases. With V trimmed by 0 bases and J by 0 bases, 0 bases remained unmatched. The CDR3 runs to 15 residues. Looked up from germline, CDR1 is SGHVS and CDR2 is FNYEAQ. The DNA of the CDR3 is TGTGCCAGCAGCTTAGCGGGGGGGAGCACAGATACGCAGTATTTT. Encoded protein: CASSLAGGSTDTQYF.

The chain uses TRBV7-2 and TRBJ2-7, with D possibly matching TRBD2 (5 bases). The CDR3 covers 15 residues. Germline CDR1 and CDR2: SGHTA and FQGNSA. The V end was cut by 2 bases, the J end by 6 bases, with 17 bases between. The CDR3 coding sequence is TGTGCCAGCAGCTTAAGAAGGCTAGGTGGGAGCGAGCAGTACTTC. Translated: CASSLRRLGGSEQYF.

The gene calls are TRBV6-1 and TRBJ1-5, with 7 positions matching TRBD1. CDR1 and CDR2 (germline): MNHNS, SASEGT. V shed 1 base, J shed 5 bases, and the junction held 11 bases outside the gene matches. This CDR3 comprises 17 residues. In nucleotides, the CDR3 is TGTGCCAGCAGTGAAGAGGGGGCGCGGTGGTTGGATCAGCCCCAGCATTTT. Amino acid sequence: CASSEEGARWLDQPQHF.

The rearrangement uses TRBV5-1 and TRBJ1-6; no clear D gene. The V end was cut by 0 bases, the J end by 9 bases, with 16 bases between. This CDR3 comprises 16 residues. Germline CDR1 SGHRS, CDR2 YFSETQ. DNA of the CDR3: TGCGCCAGCAGCTTGGATTGGGCCAGAAGTGGTTCACCCCTCCACTTT. Translation: CASSLDWARSGSPLHF.

The genes are TRBV23-1 and TRBJ2-1, with D unclear. TRBV23-1 is labeled an ORF, and its function is uncertain. V dropped 2 bases and J dropped 5 bases, with 7 bases sitting between them. The CDR3 runs 13 residues. CDR3 residues: CASSQPENNEQFF. The CDR3 coding sequence is TGCGCCAGCAGTCAACCGGAGAACAATGAGCAGTTCTTC.

J is TRBJ1-3 and V is TRBV7-2; D gene uncertain. V gave up 6 bases and J gave up 0 bases, with 9 bases separating them. The CDR3 length is 14 residues. Germline assignment: CDR1 SGHTA and CDR2 FQGNSA. The CDR3 nucleotides read TGTGCCAGCAGGGGCACGGTCTCTGGAAACACCATATATTTT. This translates into CASRGTVSGNTIYF.

The chain combines TRBV7-3 with TRBJ2-2; TRBD2 matches 7 bases. J gave up 6 bases and V 3 bases, and 4 bases lay outside the gene matches. Per germline, CDR1 SGHTA and CDR2 FQGTGA. The CDR3 has 14 residues. The DNA for the CDR3 is TGTGCCAGCAGCTTCGGACTAGTCGCCGGGGAGCTGTTTTTT. This sequence encodes CASSFGLVAGELFF.

DNA for the CDR3: TGTGCCAGCAGTGAAGTCCAAGCGGGGGAGCAGTACTTC. It specifies CASSEVQAGEQYF. This sequence joins TRBV6-1 and TRBJ2-7, with 7 bases that match TRBD2. The V gene end was trimmed by 1 base and the J gene end by 7 bases; junction bases not matched to a gene: 4. The germline V gene encodes CDR1 MNHNS and CDR2 SASEGT. This CDR3 comprises 13 residues.

The chain links TRBV6-5 to TRBJ2-2; D might be TRBD2 (6 bases). V lost 1 base, J lost 0 bases, and 9 bases lay in between. CDR1 is MNHEY and CDR2 is SVGAGI in the germline V gene. The CDR3 has 16 amino acids. CDR3 nucleotides: TGTGCCAGCAGTTACTACGGGACTTCGAACACCGGGGAGCTGTTTTTT. Residues: CASSYYGTSNTGELFF.

The chain carries TRBV20-1 and TRBJ2-5, with D possibly matching TRBD1 (6 bases). The CDR3 covers 11 residues. V was shortened by 1 base and J by 10 bases, with 10 bases between the two germline ends. Germline CDR1 DFQATT, CDR2 SNEGSKA (reference sequence). The CDR3 nucleotides read TGCAGTGCTAGAGCCCCAGGGGTCCAGTACTTC. It is translated as CSARAPGVQYF.

The chain is built from TRBV4-2 and TRBJ2-5; TRBD2 matches at 7 bases. The CDR3 is made up of 16 amino acids. From germline, CDR1 is LGHNA and CDR2 YNFKEQ. V shed 1 base, J shed 2 bases, and the junction held 7 bases outside the gene matches. The CDR3 here is CASSQGGTSEQETQYF. The CDR3, as DNA: TGTGCCAGCAGCCAAGGAGGAACTAGCGAACAAGAGACCCAGTACTTC.

The chain combines TRBV5-4 with TRBJ1-1; a weak D match, TRBD1 (5 bases). Germline CDR1 SGHNT, CDR2 YYREEE (reference sequence). The CDR3 has 14 amino acids. Between the trimmed V and J ends, which lost 4 bases and 7 bases, there was a span of 17 bases. CDR3 region: CASSPLWGRVEAFF. The DNA for the CDR3 is TGTGCCAGCAGCCCCTTATGGGGGAGGGTTGAAGCTTTCTTT.

This clone showed up just a few times. This rearrangement joins TRBV5-6 to TRBJ2-2, with 8 bases matching TRBD1. Germline V gene data show CDR1 as SGHDT and CDR2 as YYEEEE. The CDR3 loop spans 16 amino acids. V trimming: 2 bases; J trimming: 3 bases; junction bases outside the gene matches: 6. The CDR3 DNA sequence: TGTGCCAGCAGCTTAACCGGGACAGGCTACACCGGGGAGCTGTTTTTT. It codes for CASSLTGTGYTGELFF. Full variable domain (outside the CDR3, taken from reference TRBV5-6 and TRBJ2-2): DAGVTQSPTHLIKTRGQQVTLRCSPKSGHDTVSWYQQALGQGPQFIFQYYEEEERQRGNFPDRFSGHQFPNYSSELNVNALLLGDSALYLCASSLTGTGYTGELFFGEGSRLTVL.

This chain uses TRBV9 with TRBJ2-5; D remains ambiguous. The germline V gene has CDR1 SGDLS and CDR2 YYNGEE. There are 14 residues in the CDR3. The V gene lost 2 bases and the J gene lost 2 bases, with 10 bases spanning the gap. The CDR3 DNA reads as TGTGCCAGCAGCGTTTCAGGAAGGCAAGAGACCCAGTACTTC. It encodes CASSVSGRQETQYF.